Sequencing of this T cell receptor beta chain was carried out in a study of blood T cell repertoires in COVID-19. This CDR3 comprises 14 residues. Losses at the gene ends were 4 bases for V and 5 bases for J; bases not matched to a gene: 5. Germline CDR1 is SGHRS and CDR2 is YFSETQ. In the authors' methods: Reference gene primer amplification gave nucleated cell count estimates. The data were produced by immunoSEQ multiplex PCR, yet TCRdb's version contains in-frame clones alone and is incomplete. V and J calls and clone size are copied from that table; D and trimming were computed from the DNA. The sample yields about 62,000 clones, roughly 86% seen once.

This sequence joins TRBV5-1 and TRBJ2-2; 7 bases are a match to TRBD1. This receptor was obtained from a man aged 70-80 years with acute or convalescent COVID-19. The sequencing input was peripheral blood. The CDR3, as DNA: TGCGCCAGCAGCGACAGGGAGAGGACCGGGGAGCTGTTTTTT. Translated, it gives CASSDRERTGELFF.